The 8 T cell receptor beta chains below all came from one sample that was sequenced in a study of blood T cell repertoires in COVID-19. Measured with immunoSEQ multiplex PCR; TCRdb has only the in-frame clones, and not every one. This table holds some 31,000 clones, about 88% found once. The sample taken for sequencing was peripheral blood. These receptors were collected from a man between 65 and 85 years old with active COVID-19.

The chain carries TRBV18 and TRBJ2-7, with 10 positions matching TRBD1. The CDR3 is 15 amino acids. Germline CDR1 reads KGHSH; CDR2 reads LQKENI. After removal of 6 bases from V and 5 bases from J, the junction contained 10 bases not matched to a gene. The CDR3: CASSDRGPSIHEQYF. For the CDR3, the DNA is TGTGCCAGCTCCGACAGGGGGCCTTCGATCCACGAGCAGTACTTC.

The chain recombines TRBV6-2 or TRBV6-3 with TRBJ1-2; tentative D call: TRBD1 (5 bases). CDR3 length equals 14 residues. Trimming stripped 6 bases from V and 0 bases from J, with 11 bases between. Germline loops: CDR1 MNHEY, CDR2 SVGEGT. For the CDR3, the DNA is TGTGCCAGCAGCCGGACACAAACTAACTATGGCTACACCTTC. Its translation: CASSRTQTNYGYTF.

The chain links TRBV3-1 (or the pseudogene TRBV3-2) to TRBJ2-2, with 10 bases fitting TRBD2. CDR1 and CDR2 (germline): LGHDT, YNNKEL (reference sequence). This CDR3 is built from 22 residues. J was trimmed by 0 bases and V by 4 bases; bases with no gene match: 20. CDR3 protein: CASSPPGPEGGTSGTNTGELFF. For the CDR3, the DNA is TGTGCCAGCAGCCCCCCCGGGCCTGAAGGGGGCACTAGCGGGACGAACACCGGGGAGCTGTTTTTT.

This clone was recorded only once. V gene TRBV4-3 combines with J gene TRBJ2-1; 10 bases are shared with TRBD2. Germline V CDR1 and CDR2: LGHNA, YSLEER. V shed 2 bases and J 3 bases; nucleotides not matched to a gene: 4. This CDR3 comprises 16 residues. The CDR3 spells CASSQLLAGNYNEQFF. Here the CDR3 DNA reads TGCGCCAGCAGCCAATTACTAGCGGGGAACTACAATGAGCAGTTCTTC.

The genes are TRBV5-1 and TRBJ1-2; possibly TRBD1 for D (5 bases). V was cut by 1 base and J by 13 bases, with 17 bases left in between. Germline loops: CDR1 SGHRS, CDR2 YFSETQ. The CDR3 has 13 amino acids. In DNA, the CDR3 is TGCGCCAGCAGCTTGTCCCAGACAGACCATGGCACCTTC. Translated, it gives CASSLSQTDHGTF.

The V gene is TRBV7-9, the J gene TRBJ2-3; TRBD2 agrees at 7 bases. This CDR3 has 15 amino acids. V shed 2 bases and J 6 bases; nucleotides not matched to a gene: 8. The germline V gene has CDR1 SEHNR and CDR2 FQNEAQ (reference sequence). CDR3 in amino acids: CASSLMAGVGDTQYF. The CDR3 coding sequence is TGTGCCAGCAGCTTAATGGCGGGAGTTGGGGATACGCAGTATTTT.

The CDR3 protein is CASQVLSQGRGGYTF. The CDR3 bases are TGTGCCAGCCAAGTTTTATCCCAGGGGAGGGGTGGCTACACCTTC. The chain is built from TRBV28 and TRBJ1-2; D possibly corresponds to TRBD1 (6 bases). Germline CDR1 MDHEN, CDR2 SYDVKM. The CDR3 is 15 residues long. Trimming pared 8 bases from V and 7 bases from J, leaving 23 bases between.

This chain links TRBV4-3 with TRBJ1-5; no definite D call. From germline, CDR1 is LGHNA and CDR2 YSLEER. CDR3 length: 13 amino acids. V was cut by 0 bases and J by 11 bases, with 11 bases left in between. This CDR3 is CASSQDRGGAQHF. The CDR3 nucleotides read TGCGCCAGCAGCCAAGATCGAGGAGGAGCCCAGCATTTT.